This entry concerns a single T cell receptor (beta chain). Germline V CDR1 and CDR2: SGHVS, FNYEAQ. The CDR3 length is 14 residues. V lost 4 bases, J lost 7 bases, and 16 bases lay in between. The data are from a study of OX40 agonist ivuxolimab in advanced cancers. The assay was immunoSEQ multiplex PCR, and TCRdb's table has in-frame clones only and misses some. In the table there are some 65,000 clones, about 91% of which are singletons. This chain uses TRBV7-6 with TRBJ2-5; a weak D match, TRBD1 (7 bases). The receptor was isolated from an adult with an advanced solid tumor such as melanoma, head and neck, liver or kidney cancer. Sequenced here: CD4+ or CD8+ T cells sorted from blood, sampled in a trial of the OX40 agonist ivuxolimab. CDR3 region: CASSSAGGLGTQYF. Written as DNA, the CDR3 is TGTGCCAGCAGCTCGGCAGGGGGGTTGGGGACCCAGTACTTC.